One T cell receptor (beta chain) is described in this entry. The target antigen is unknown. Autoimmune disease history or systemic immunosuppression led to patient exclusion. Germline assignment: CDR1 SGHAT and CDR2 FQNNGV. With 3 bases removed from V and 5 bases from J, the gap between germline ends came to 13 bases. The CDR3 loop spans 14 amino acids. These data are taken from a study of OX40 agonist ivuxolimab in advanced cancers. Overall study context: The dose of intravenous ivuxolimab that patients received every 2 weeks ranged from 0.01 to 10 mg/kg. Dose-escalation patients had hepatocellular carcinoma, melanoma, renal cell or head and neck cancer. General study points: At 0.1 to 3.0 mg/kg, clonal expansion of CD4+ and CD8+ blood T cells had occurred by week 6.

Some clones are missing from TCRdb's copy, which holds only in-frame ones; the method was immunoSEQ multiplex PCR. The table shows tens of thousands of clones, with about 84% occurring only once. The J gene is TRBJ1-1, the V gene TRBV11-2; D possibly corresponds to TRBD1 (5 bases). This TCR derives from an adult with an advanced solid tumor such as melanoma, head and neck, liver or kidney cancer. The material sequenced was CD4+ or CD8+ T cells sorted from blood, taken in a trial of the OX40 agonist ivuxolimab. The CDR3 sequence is CASSFQGKGTEAFF. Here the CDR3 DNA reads TGTGCCAGCAGCTTTCAAGGGAAGGGGACTGAAGCTTTCTTT.